This is a list of T cell receptor beta chains from one sample in a study of blood T cell repertoires in COVID-19. TCRdb's copy holds only in-frame clones and misses some; the assay was immunoSEQ multiplex PCR. The table lists roughly 250,000 clones, around 80% of them singletons. The sequenced material came from peripheral blood. These TCRs come from a woman aged 40 to 49 with active or convalescent COVID-19. CDR3s leave out the opening cysteine and the closing phenylalanine or tryptophan.

J gene | V gene | CDR3 protein
TRBJ1-6 | TRBV28 | ASSLPDRAPYNSPLH
TRBJ1-1 | TRBV27 | ASSSLHGTEAF
TRBJ1-3 | TRBV10-3 | AISGGGRTSSGNTIY
TRBJ2-5 | TRBV3-1/TRBV3-2 | ASSQGRGLY
TRBJ1-5 | TRBV6-5 | ASSWTANQPQH
TRBJ2-1 | TRBV10-1 | ASSESAGGNEQF
TRBJ1-5 | TRBV6-5 | ASKRGGDRGQPQH
TRBJ1-5 | TRBV6-1 | ASSEEMTGGSNQPQH
TRBJ1-5 | TRBV6-5 | ASSPRVTSPQH
TRBJ1-2 | TRBV29-1 | SFRDRSANYGYT
TRBJ1-2 | TRBV4-2 | ASSQGSAIDTGDGYT
TRBJ2-5 | TRBV25-1 | ASNILAGGTQETQY
TRBJ1-3 | TRBV11-2 | ASSFRQTGDSSGNTIY
TRBJ2-7 | TRBV14 | ASSHSGVGEQY
TRBJ2-7 | TRBV19 | ASSIGGGPSYEQY
TRBJ1-2 | TRBV5-4 | ASSPFPTGVHGYT
TRBJ2-7 | TRBV3-1/TRBV3-2 | ASSQEGRAD
TRBJ2-3 | TRBV5-4 | ASSLAASGGADTQY
TRBJ1-1 | TRBV5-4 | ASSSQGPAAEAF
TRBJ2-1 | TRBV30 | AWSVRQGAEQF
TRBJ2-5 | TRBV25-1 | ASSESGGETQY
TRBJ1-4 | TRBV7-9 | ASSSGQGNEKLF
TRBJ2-5 | TRBV2 | AGGTGTGETQY
TRBJ1-1 | TRBV5-1 | ASSPMDGVNTEAF
TRBJ1-6 | TRBV3-1/TRBV3-2 | ASTPGQGNSPLH
TRBJ1-3 | TRBV6-1 | ASSEAGGWGNTIY
TRBJ2-3 | TRBV5-1 | ASSPRDREGSDTQY
TRBJ1-2 | TRBV5-5 | ASSTSGTGNYGYT
TRBJ2-1 | TRBV5-5 | ASSAGTGLYNEQF
TRBJ1-3 | TRBV27 | ASSLGRAGNTIY
TRBJ2-5 | TRBV5-4 | ASSLSTGSSWETQY
TRBJ2-7 | TRBV3-1/TRBV3-2 | ASSQSYEQY
TRBJ1-2 | TRBV2 | ASSPMGAHGYT
TRBJ1-5 | TRBV21-1 | ASSRGQDYRPQH
TRBJ2-1 | TRBV7-2 | ASRLAGGHNEQF
TRBJ1-4 | TRBV6-1 | ASSERGTNEKLF
TRBJ2-3 | TRBV11-1 | ASSLVAGGSTDTQY
TRBJ2-1 | TRBV19 | ASSEMGLGLDEQF
TRBJ2-7 | TRBV30 | AWSPWGQGSYEQY
TRBJ2-5 | TRBV16 | ASSPSGETQY
TRBJ2-5 | TRBV6-6 | ASSSGTGGRQETQY
TRBJ2-2 | TRBV9 | ASSETGAGELF
TRBJ2-2 | TRBV9 | ASSPRTGSAGELF
TRBJ2-3 | TRBV3-1/TRBV3-2 | ASSQVLLAGGSTDTQY
TRBJ2-1 | TRBV5-1 | ASSLAQGSYNEQF
TRBJ1-5 | TRBV28 | ASTRGGNHNQPQH
TRBJ1-5 | TRBV19 | ASTAGTGYGNGNQPQH
TRBJ1-5 | TRBV7-8 | ASSLVPGTANQPQH
TRBJ2-1 | TRBV18 | ASSRPGTGNYEQF
TRBJ1-3 | TRBV7-2 | ASTRGGVGNTIY